The TCR beta chain described here comes from a study of T cells in Graves' hyperthyroidism and ophthalmopathy. The CDR3 extends over 17 amino acids. Germline V gene data show CDR1 as SGHVS and CDR2 as FQNEAQ. The V gene lost 1 base and the J gene lost 8 bases, with 23 bases spanning the gap. RNA transcripts provided the source from which TCR beta CDR3 regions were amplified. The HTBI primer set served for first-round RT-PCR of the TCR CDR3. TCRdb redid the calling of the multiplex PCR reads with MiXCR, one entry per CDR3 protein. The sample yields a few hundred thousand distinct CDR3 sequences, 15% to 20% seen once. This clonotype came up many times. Its antigen is unidentified. Study results and limitations: Most clonotypes that expanded in the thyroid above 0.001 also showed up in blood. Separation of ophthalmopathy from stable hyperthyroidism was achieved by a 13 V-J model.

J is TRBJ1-2 and V is TRBV7-8, with a weak D call TRBD1 (6 bases). The sequenced sample was blood. The TCR originated in a woman under 30 with Graves' hyperthyroidism. This CDR3 is CASSLERVSGAGRGYTF. The CDR3 bases are TGTGCCAGCAGCTTAGAACGCGTGTCAGGGGCGGGTAGGGGCTACACCTTC. Filled out from reference TRBV7-8 and TRBJ1-2, the complete variable domain reads GAGVSQSPRYKVAKRGQDVALRCDPISGHVSLFWYQQALGQGPEFLTYFQNEAQLDKSGLPSDRFFAERPEGSVSTLKIQRTQQEDSAVYLCASSLERVSGAGRGYTFGSGTRLTVV.